These 29 T cell receptor beta chains were sequenced from one sample in a study of shared clonotypes between healthy human individuals. Method: immunoSEQ multiplex PCR; TCRdb's copy keeps in-frame clones and lacks some. The data contain over a million clones, around 76% of them singletons. Sequencing was carried out using memory CD4+ T cells sorted from blood. Subset given: CD45RA-negative fraction. The receptors here all came from a man between 18 and 35 years old in good health.

The V call is TRBV25-1, the J call TRBJ2-7; 11 bases agree with TRBD2. V gave up 8 bases and J gave up 5 bases; unmatched junction bases: 5. This CDR3 contains 13 residues. Germline values: CDR1 MGHDK, CDR2 SYGVNS. This CDR3 reads CASRTSGSNEQYF. The CDR3 DNA sequence: TGTGCCAGCCGAACTAGCGGGAGTAACGAGCAGTACTTC.

This chain links TRBV10-2 with TRBJ2-7; no definite D call. Trimming took off 3 bases at V and 4 bases at J, with 4 bases between the two ends. Germline assignment: CDR1 WSHSY and CDR2 SAAADI. The CDR3 loop spans 11 amino acids. CDR3 sequence reads: CASSENYEQYF. The CDR3 DNA is TGCGCCAGCAGTGAAAATTACGAGCAGTACTTC.

V gene TRBV18 combines with J gene TRBJ2-5, with 7 positions matching TRBD1. Germline CDR1 and CDR2: KGHSH and LQKENI. The CDR3 runs 14 residues. With V trimmed by 4 bases and J by 5 bases, 7 bases remained unmatched. The CDR3 DNA is TGTGCCAGCTCACAACGGACAGGTGGTGAGACCCAGTACTTC. This translates into CASSQRTGGETQYF.

The rearrangement links TRBV7-8 to TRBJ2-5, with D possibly being TRBD2 (6 bases). The J call may not be correct, given that the DNA end is closer to TRBJ2-7. The CDR3 consists of 16 residues. Germline-derived CDR1 and CDR2 are SGHVS and FQNEAQ. CDR3 in DNA: TGTGCCAGCAGCTTAGAACTTTCTAGCGACTCTTACGAGCAGTACTTC. Translating it yields CASSLELSSDSYEQYF.

Comment on this clone: The same CDR3 is also encoded by other DNA sequences in this sample. V usage is TRBV5-1 and J usage is TRBJ1-3, with D uncertain. This CDR3 is built from 14 residues. The V gene's germline CDR1 is SGHRS and CDR2 YFSETQ. Trimming pared 0 bases from V and 4 bases from J, leaving 8 bases between. The CDR3 is CASSLGGGGNTIYF. The DNA of the CDR3 is TGCGCCAGCAGCTTGGGAGGAGGAGGAAACACCATATATTTT.

This chain links TRBV11-2 with TRBJ2-7, with 12 bases lining up with TRBD2. Unmatched junction bases numbered 1, after V lost 3 bases and J lost 4 bases. The CDR3 spans 14 residues. Germline V lookup: CDR1 SGHAT, CDR2 FQNNGV. CDR3 nucleotides: TGTGCCAGCAGCTTTACTAGCGGGGGGTACGAGCAGTACTTC. This gives the protein CASSFTSGGYEQYF.

This chain joins TRBV7-6 and TRBJ1-2, with D possibly TRBD1 on 5 matching bases. The V gene lost 1 base and the J gene lost 0 bases, with 18 bases spanning the gap. This CDR3 spans 18 amino acids. Germline V gene sequence: CDR1 SGHVS, CDR2 FNYEAQ. The DNA of the CDR3 is TGTGCCAGCAGCTTAGGTGTGGCAGGGAACCAAGCTAACTATGGCTACACCTTC. Its translation: CASSLGVAGNQANYGYTF.

J is TRBJ2-7 and V is TRBV5-1; 8 bases are a match to TRBD1. CDR1 is SGHRS and CDR2 is YFSETQ in the germline V gene. V was clipped by 4 bases and J by 2 bases; unmatched bases: 8. The CDR3 has 15 residues. This CDR3 is CASSTSTGDPYEQYF. CDR3 sequence (DNA): TGCGCCAGCAGCACCTCGACAGGGGATCCCTACGAGCAGTACTTC.

The rearrangement joins TRBV7-9 to TRBJ1-3; a possible D gene is TRBD1 (5 bases). From germline, CDR1 is SEHNR and CDR2 FQNEAQ (reference sequence). The V end lost 5 bases, the J end lost 2 bases, and 10 bases lay between the germline ends. CDR3 length: 14 residues. DNA of the CDR3: TGTGCCAGCAGCCCCTCGGGGGCTGGAAACACCATATATTTT. Its translation: CASSPSGAGNTIYF.

This clone was seen once. V and J are TRBV7-6 and TRBJ2-5; 9 positions agree with TRBD1. The germline V gene has CDR1 SGHVS and CDR2 FNYEAQ. The trim removed 5 bases at V and 1 base at J, leaving 8 bases unmatched. The CDR3 is 16 residues long. The CDR3 region is CASSPGGQGIQETQYF. CDR3 bases: TGTGCCAGCAGCCCGGGAGGACAGGGGATCCAAGAGACCCAGTACTTC.

The V and J genes are TRBV5-7 and TRBJ1-2; TRBD1 is a possible D gene (6 bases). TRBV5-7 belongs to the ORF category, with a function that is uncertain. Trimming cost V 4 bases and J 5 bases, with 21 bases left between them. The CDR3 is made up of 16 amino acids. CDR3 residues: CASSPQGSVGIYGYTF. CDR3 nucleotide sequence: TGTGCCAGCAGCCCGCAGGGGTCGGTAGGGATTTATGGCTACACCTTC.

V usage is TRBV5-1 and J usage is TRBJ2-1, with 7 bases aligning to TRBD1. The CDR3 consists of 15 residues. J gave up 7 bases and V 4 bases, and 11 bases lay outside the gene matches. From germline, CDR1 is SGHRS and CDR2 YFSETQ. CDR3 DNA sequence: TGCGCCAGCAGCCAAGGGGACCGACAGGGAAATGAGCAGTTCTTC. This encodes CASSQGDRQGNEQFF. The full variable domain, its missing parts supplied by reference TRBV5-1 and TRBJ2-1, is KAGVTQTPRYLIKTRGQQVTLSCSPISGHRSVSWYQQTPGQGLQFLFEYFSETQRNKGNFPGRFSGRQFSNSRSEMNVSTLELGDSALYLCASSQGDRQGNEQFFGPGTRLTVL.

This chain uses TRBV27 with TRBJ2-7, with 7 positions matching TRBD1. CDR1 is MNHEY, CDR2 SMNVEV, per germline (reference sequence). The CDR3 consists of 14 residues. With 3 bases clipped from V and 3 bases from J, the junction kept 5 bases outside the gene matches. The CDR3 nucleotides are TGTGCCAGCAGTTTCGGGGACAGACACTACGAGCAGTACTTC. As protein: CASSFGDRHYEQYF.

This sequence joins TRBV11-3 and TRBJ1-3; D uncertain. Germline V gene data show CDR1 as SGHNT and CDR2 as YENEEA. The CDR3 has 17 amino acids. Trimming stripped 1 base from V and 4 bases from J, with 17 bases between. CDR3 residues: CASSLGGRDLRGNTIYF. The CDR3 nucleotides are TGTGCCAGCAGCTTAGGAGGTAGGGATCTACGGGGAAACACCATATATTTT.

This clone appeared a few times. The chain links TRBV6-5 to TRBJ1-1, with 7 bases aligning to TRBD1. J gave up 7 bases and V 7 bases, and 15 bases lay outside the gene matches. CDR3 length: 15 amino acids. Per the germline V gene, CDR1 is MNHEY and CDR2 is SVGAGI. Here the CDR3 DNA reads TGTGCCAGCATGAATCCCCCCGGACAGGTCCGTGAAGCTTTCTTT. Translated: CASMNPPGQVREAFF.

This clone was recorded at least ten times. DNA for the CDR3: TGTGCCAGCAGCTTGGTCGTCGCGGTGGCTGGCAAAAACATTCAGTACTTC. Translating gives CASSLVVAVAGKNIQYF. The gene calls are TRBV5-6 and TRBJ2-4; D remains unclear. The CDR3 length is 17 residues. CDR1 and CDR2 (germline): SGHDT, YYEEEE. The germline V and J ends were trimmed by 0 bases and 3 bases, with 16 bases remaining between them.

The chain is built from TRBV4-1 and TRBJ1-2; D possibly corresponds to TRBD1 (5 bases). Looked up from germline, CDR1 is MGHRA and CDR2 is YSYEKL. This CDR3 spans 14 amino acids. V lost 2 bases to trimming and J lost 5 bases, with 12 bases between them. The CDR3 region has the DNA TGCGCCAGCAGCCAACCCGGGACGGAGTATGGCTACACCTTC. This encodes CASSQPGTEYGYTF.

J is TRBJ2-3 and V is TRBV10-3; 7 bases fit TRBD1. The V gene end was trimmed by 6 bases and the J gene end by 0 bases; junction bases not matched to a gene: 6. The CDR3 length is 15 residues. The germline CDR1 and CDR2 sequences are ENHRY and SYGVKD. The CDR3 bases are TGTGCCATCAGGGGGACAGCCACTAGCACAGATACGCAGTATTTT. It yields the protein CAIRGTATSTDTQYF.

The chain couples TRBV6-5 to TRBJ1-6, with a possible D match to TRBD1 (6 bases). Germline V lookup: CDR1 MNHEY, CDR2 SVGAGI. V dropped 5 bases and J dropped 14 bases, with 16 bases sitting between them. The CDR3 is 13 amino acids. The CDR3 sequence: CASSPDPQGTLHF. CDR3 nucleotides: TGTGCCAGCAGTCCCGACCCACAGGGTACCCTCCACTTT.

The J gene is TRBJ2-2, the V gene TRBV27; 10 positions match TRBD2. The germline CDR1 and CDR2 sequences are MNHEY and SMNVEV (reference sequence). The CDR3 sequence is 16 residues long. The V and J ends lost 4 bases and 3 bases, in that order; junction bases with no gene match: 5. The CDR3 DNA reads TGTGCCAGCAGTTCCCTTAGCGGGGGGTACACCGGGGAGCTGTTTTTT. Translation: CASSSLSGGYTGELFF.

The gene calls are TRBV2 and TRBJ2-2, with 9 bases lining up with TRBD2. After removal of 2 bases from V and 7 bases from J, the junction contained 5 bases not matched to a gene. This CDR3 has 15 residues. Germline CDR1 is SNHLY and CDR2 is FYNNEI. In DNA form, the CDR3 reads TGTGCCAGCAGTGAACGGGCGGGAGGGGTCGGGGAGCTGTTTTTT. Amino acid sequence: CASSERAGGVGELFF.

This chain connects TRBV4-3 to TRBJ2-1, with a possible D match to TRBD2 (6 bases). The CDR3 totals 16 residues. From germline, CDR1 is LGHNA and CDR2 YSLEER. The germline V and J ends were trimmed by 0 bases and 9 bases, with 18 bases remaining between them. CDR3 residues: CASSQEGLLGGIEQFF. CDR3 in DNA: TGCGCCAGCAGCCAAGAAGGACTCCTAGGCGGGATTGAGCAGTTCTTC.

V gene TRBV7-9 combines with J gene TRBJ2-1, with D uncertain. Germline V gene sequence: CDR1 SEHNR, CDR2 FQNEAQ (reference sequence). The CDR3 is 15 residues long. The V gene lost 9 bases and the J gene lost 10 bases, with 25 bases spanning the gap. Written as DNA, the CDR3 is TGTGCCAGTTCAGCCGGGTCCCCATTGTCTGGGGAGCAGTTCTTC. Translating gives CASSAGSPLSGEQFF.

V is TRBV30 and J is TRBJ2-4; D might be TRBD2 (5 bases). The V gene's germline CDR1 is GTSNPN and CDR2 SVGIG (reference sequence). The CDR3 has 12 residues. V was pared by 3 bases and J by 16 bases, with 19 bases between. The CDR3 sequence is CAWRVGSEGLYF. The DNA of the CDR3 is TGTGCCTGGAGGGTGGGCAGCGAGGGCCTTTACTTC.

The chain uses TRBV28 and TRBJ1-5; D remains unclear. The V and J ends lost 6 bases and 1 base respectively, with 16 bases between them. The CDR3 is made up of 16 amino acids. Germline V gene data show CDR1 as MDHEN and CDR2 as SYDVKM. The CDR3 sequence: CASSLQRRLSNQPQHF. In DNA form, the CDR3 reads TGTGCCAGCAGCTTACAGCGGAGGTTGAGCAATCAGCCCCAGCATTTT.

The rearrangement uses TRBV19 and TRBJ2-5; 9 bases line up with TRBD1. CDR3 length equals 15 residues. V lost 10 bases and J lost 5; bases outside the gene matches: 14. From germline, CDR1 is LNHDA and CDR2 SQIVND (reference sequence). The CDR3 coding sequence is TGTGCCACCCAGGACAGGGGAAGGGTCCCCGAGACCCAGTACTTC. Its protein is CATQDRGRVPETQYF.

The gene calls are TRBV6-5 and TRBJ2-7, with D possibly being TRBD1 (5 bases). The V end lost 4 bases, the J end lost 4 bases, and 17 bases lay between the germline ends. In germline, CDR1 is MNHEY, CDR2 SVGAGI. The length of the CDR3 is 15 residues. Here the CDR3 DNA reads TGTGCCAGCAGTTCCGCCCGGCAGGGTCTATACGAGCAGTACTTC. Protein: CASSSARQGLYEQYF.

Comments on this clone: Other nucleotide sequences from this sample produce the same CDR3. V usage is TRBV30 and J usage is TRBJ2-7; no firm D call. V lost 3 bases and J 2 bases, leaving 5 bases between the germline ends. This CDR3 is 11 amino acids long. CDR1 and CDR2 (germline): GTSNPN, SVGIG (reference sequence). In DNA, the CDR3 is TGTGCCTGGAGCCTAGCCTACGAGCAGTACTTC. Residues: CAWSLAYEQYF.

This sequence joins TRBV2 and TRBJ2-3; 10 bases fit TRBD2. This CDR3 is 14 amino acids long. Per germline, CDR1 SNHLY and CDR2 FYNNEI. V gave up 6 bases and J gave up 0 bases; unmatched junction bases: 0. The CDR3 region is CASRGLASTDTQYF. CDR3 sequence (DNA): TGTGCCAGCAGGGGACTAGCGAGCACAGATACGCAGTATTTT.